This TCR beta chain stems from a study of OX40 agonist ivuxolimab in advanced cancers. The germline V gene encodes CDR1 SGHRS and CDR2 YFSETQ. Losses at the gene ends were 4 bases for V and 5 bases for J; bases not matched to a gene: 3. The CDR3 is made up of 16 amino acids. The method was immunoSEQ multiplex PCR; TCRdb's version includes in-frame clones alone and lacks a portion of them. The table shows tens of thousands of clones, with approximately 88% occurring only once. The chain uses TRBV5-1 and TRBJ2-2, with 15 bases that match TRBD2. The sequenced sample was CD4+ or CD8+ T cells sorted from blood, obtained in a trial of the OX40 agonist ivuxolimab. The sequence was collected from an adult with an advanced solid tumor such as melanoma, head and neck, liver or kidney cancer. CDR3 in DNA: TGCGCCAGCAGCACGGGACTAGCGGGAGGTACCGGGGAGCTGTTTTTT. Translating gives CASSTGLAGGTGELFF.